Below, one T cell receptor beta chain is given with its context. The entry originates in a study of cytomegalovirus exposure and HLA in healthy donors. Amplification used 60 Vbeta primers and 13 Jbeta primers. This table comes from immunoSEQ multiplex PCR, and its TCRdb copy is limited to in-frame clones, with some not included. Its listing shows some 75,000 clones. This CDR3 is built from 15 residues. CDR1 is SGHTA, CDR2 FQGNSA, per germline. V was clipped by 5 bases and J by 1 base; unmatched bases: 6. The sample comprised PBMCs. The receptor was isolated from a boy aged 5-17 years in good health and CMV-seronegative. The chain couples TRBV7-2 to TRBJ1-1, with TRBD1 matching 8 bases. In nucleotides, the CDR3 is TGTGCCAGCAGCCCATCAGGGGGCCCGAACACTGAAGCTTTCTTT. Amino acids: CASSPSGGPNTEAFF.